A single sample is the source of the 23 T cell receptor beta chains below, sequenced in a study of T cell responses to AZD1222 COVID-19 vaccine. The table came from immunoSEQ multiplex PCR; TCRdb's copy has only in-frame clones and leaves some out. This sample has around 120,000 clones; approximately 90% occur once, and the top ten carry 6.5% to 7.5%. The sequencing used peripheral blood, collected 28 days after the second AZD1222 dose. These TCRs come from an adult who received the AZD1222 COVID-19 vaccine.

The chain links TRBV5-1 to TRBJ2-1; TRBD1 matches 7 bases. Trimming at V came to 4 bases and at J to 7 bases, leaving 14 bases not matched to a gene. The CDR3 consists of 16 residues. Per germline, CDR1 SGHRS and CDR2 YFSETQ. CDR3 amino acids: CASSLLATGYGNEQFF. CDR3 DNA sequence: TGCGCCAGCAGCCTGCTCGCGACAGGGTACGGGAATGAGCAGTTCTTC.

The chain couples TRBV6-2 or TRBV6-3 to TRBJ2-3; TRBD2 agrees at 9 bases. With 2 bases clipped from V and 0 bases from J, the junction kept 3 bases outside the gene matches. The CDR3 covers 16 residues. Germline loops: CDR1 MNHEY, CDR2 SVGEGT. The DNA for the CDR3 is TGTGCCAGCAGTTACGGACTAGCGTCAAGCACAGATACGCAGTATTTT. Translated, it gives CASSYGLASSTDTQYF.

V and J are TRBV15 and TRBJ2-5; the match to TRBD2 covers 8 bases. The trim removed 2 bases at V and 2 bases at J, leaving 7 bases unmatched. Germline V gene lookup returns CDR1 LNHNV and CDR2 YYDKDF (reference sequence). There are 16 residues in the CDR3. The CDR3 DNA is TGTGCCACCAGCAGAAAAGCGGGGGTTCTACAAGAGACCCAGTACTTC. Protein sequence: CATSRKAGVLQETQYF.

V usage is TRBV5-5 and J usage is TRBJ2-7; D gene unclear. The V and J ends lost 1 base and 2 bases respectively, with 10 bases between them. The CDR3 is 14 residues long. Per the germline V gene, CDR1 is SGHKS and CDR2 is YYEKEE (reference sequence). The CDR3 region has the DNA TGTGCCAGCAGCTTGTCGTCACCTACCTACGAGCAGTACTTC. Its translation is CASSLSSPTYEQYF. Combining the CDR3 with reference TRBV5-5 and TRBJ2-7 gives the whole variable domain DAGVTQSPTHLIKTRGQQVTLRCSPISGHKSVSWYQQVLGQGPQFIFQYYEKEERGRGNFPDRFSARQFPNYSSELNVNALLLGDSALYLCASSLSSPTYEQYFGPGTRLTVT.

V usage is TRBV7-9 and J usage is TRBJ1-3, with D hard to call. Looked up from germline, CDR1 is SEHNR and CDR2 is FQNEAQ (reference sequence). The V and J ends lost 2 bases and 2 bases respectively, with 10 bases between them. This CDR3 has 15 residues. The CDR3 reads CASSLSRGTGNTIYF. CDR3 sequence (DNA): TGTGCCAGCAGCTTAAGTCGGGGAACTGGAAACACCATATATTTT.

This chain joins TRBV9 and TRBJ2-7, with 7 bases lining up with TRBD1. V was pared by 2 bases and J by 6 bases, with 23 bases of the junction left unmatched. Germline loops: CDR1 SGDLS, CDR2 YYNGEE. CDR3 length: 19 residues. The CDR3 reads CASSVSTGDGGGFLGEQYF. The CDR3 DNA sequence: TGTGCCAGCAGCGTTTCTACAGGGGACGGCGGCGGGTTCTTAGGCGAGCAGTACTTC.

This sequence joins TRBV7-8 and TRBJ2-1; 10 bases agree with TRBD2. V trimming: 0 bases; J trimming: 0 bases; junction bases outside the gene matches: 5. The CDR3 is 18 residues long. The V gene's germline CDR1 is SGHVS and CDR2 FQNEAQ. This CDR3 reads CASSLASGGSGSYNEQFF. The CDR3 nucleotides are TGTGCCAGCAGCTTAGCTAGCGGGGGGTCTGGCTCCTACAATGAGCAGTTCTTC. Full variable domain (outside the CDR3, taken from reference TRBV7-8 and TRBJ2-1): GAGVSQSPRYKVAKRGQDVALRCDPISGHVSLFWYQQALGQGPEFLTYFQNEAQLDKSGLPSDRFFAERPEGSVSTLKIQRTQQEDSAVYLCASSLASGGSGSYNEQFFGPGTRLTVL.

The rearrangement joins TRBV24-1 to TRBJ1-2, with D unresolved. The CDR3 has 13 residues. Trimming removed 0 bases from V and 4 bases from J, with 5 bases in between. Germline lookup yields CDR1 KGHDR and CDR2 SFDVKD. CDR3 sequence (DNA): TGTGCCACCAGTGATTTGAGCTCCTATGGCTACACCTTC. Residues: CATSDLSSYGYTF.

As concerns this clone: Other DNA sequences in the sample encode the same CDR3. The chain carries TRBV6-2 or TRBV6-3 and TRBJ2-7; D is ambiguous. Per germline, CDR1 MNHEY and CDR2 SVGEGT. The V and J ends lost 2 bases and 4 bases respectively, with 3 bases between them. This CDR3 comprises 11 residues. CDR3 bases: TGTGCCAGCAGTTACGCTTACGAGCAGTACTTC. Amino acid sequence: CASSYAYEQYF.

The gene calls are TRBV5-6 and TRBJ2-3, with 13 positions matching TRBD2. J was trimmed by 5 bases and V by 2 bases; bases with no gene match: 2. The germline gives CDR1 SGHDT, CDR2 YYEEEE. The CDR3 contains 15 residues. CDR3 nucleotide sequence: TGTGCCAGCAGCTTCACTAGCGGGGGGGTAGATACGCAGTATTTT. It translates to CASSFTSGGVDTQYF.

Written as DNA, the CDR3 is TGTGCCAGCAGCCAAGTAGCGGGAGGGCTGACCAATGAGCAGTTCTTC. Its protein product is CASSQVAGGLTNEQFF. This chain connects TRBV3-1 (or the pseudogene TRBV3-2) to TRBJ2-1; 11 bases line up with TRBD2. This CDR3 is built from 16 residues. V lost 1 base, J lost 6 bases, and 5 bases stayed unmatched. CDR1 LGHDT and CDR2 YNNKEL come from the germline V gene (reference sequence).

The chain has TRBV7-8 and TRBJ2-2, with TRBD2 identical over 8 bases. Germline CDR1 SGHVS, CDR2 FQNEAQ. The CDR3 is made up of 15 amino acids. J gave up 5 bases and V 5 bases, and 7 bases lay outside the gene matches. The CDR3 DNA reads TGTGCCAGCAGCCTGCTAGCGGGCCCTACCGGGGAGCTGTTTTTT. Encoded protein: CASSLLAGPTGELFF.

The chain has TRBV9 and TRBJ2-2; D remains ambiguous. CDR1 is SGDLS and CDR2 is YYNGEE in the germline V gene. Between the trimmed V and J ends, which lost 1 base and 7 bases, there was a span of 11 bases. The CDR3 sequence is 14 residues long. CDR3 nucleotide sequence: TGTGCCAGCAGCGTATCGTCGGGTATCGGGGAGCTGTTTTTT. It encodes CASSVSSGIGELFF.

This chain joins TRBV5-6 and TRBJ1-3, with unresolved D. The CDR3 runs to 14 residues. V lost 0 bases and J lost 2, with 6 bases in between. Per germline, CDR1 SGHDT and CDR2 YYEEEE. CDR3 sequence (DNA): TGTGCCAGCAGCTTGGGGGCAACTGGAAACACCATATATTTT. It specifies CASSLGATGNTIYF.

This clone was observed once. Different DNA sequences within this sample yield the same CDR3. The chain's CDR3 is CASSLVGVGEQYF. DNA for the CDR3: TGCGCCAGCAGCTTGGTGGGAGTTGGGGAGCAGTACTTC. This chain connects TRBV5-1 to TRBJ2-7; perhaps TRBD2 as D (5 bases). The ends were cut back, 0 bases at V and 7 bases at J, with 11 bases in the middle. The CDR3 has 13 residues. Germline V gene sequence: CDR1 SGHRS, CDR2 YFSETQ.

The CDR3 nucleotides read TGTGCCAGCAGCCGAGGGGGCGCCTCCTATGGCTACACCTTC. This gives the protein CASSRGGASYGYTF. V and J are TRBV28 and TRBJ1-2, with 7 nucleotides matching TRBD1. The CDR3 has 14 amino acids. Germline V gene lookup returns CDR1 MDHEN and CDR2 SYDVKM. V gave up 6 bases and J gave up 4 bases; unmatched junction bases: 8.

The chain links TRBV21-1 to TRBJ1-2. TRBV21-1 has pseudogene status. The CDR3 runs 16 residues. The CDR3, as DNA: TGTGCCAGCATCAAGGGCGGTCAACTCGGGGACTATGGCTACACCTTC. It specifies CASIKGGQLGDYGYTF.

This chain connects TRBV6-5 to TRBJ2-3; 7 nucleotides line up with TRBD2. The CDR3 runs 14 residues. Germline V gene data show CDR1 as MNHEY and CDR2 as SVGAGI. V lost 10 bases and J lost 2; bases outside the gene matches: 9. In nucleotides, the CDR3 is TGTGCCACCGAACGCGGGGGATCCACAGATACGCAGTATTTT. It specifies CATERGGSTDTQYF.

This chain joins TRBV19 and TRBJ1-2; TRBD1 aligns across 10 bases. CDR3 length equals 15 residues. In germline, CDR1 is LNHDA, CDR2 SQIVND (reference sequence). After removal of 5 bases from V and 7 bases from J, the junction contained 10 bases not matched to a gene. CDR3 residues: CASSPRDRGVFGYTF. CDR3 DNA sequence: TGTGCCAGTAGTCCGCGGGACAGGGGAGTCTTTGGCTACACCTTC.

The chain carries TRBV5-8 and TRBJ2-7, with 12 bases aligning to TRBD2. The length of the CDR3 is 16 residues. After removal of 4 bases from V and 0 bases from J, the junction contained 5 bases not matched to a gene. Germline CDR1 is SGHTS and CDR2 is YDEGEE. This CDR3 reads CASSPVTSGSSYEQYF. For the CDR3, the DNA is TGTGCCAGCAGCCCGGTGACTAGCGGGAGCTCCTACGAGCAGTACTTC. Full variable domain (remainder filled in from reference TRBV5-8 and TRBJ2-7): EAGVTQSPTHLIKTRGQQATLRCSPISGHTSVYWYQQALGLGLQFLLWYDEGEERNRGNFPPRFSGRQFPNYSSELNVNALELEDSALYLCASSPVTSGSSYEQYFGPGTRLTVT.

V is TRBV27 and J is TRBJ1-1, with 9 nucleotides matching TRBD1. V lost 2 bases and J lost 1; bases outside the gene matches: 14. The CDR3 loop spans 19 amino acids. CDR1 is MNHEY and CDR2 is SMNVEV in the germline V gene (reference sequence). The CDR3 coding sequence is TGTGCCAGCAGTTTACTCCCTGGACAGGGGAGTAGGGAGAACACTGAAGCTTTCTTT. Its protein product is CASSLLPGQGSRENTEAFF.

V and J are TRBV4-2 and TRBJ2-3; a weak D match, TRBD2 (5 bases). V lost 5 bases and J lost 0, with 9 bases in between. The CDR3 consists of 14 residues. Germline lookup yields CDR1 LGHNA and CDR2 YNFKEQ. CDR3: CASSEGSSTDTQYF. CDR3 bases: TGTGCCAGCAGCGAGGGATCTAGCACAGATACGCAGTATTTT.

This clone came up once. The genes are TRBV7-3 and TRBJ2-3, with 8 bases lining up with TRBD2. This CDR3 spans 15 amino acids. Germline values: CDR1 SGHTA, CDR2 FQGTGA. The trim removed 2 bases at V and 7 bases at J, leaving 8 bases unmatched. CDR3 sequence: CASSLRGGVLNTQYF. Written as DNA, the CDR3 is TGTGCCAGCAGCTTACGGGGGGGCGTTTTAAATACGCAGTATTTT.